This T cell receptor beta chain was identified in a study of CD8 T cells in ankylosing spondylitis. TCRdb used MiXCR to reprocess the 5' RACE reads, holding one entry per CDR3 protein. Of some 400,000 distinct CDR3 sequences listed, about 22% were seen once; the top ten hold approximately 15%. A remark on this clonotype: Its antigen is still unknown.

The length of the CDR3 is 15 residues. CDR1 is MNHEY and CDR2 is SMNVEV in the germline V gene (reference sequence). V was cut by 3 bases and J by 5 bases, with 16 bases left in between. Regarding the study as a whole: Prior work had noted some motif variants in reactive arthritis blood and synovial fluid. A TCR beta motif of about 8 highly homologous variants appeared characteristic of ankylosing spondylitis blood.

This sequence originates from a male donor with ankylosing spondylitis. Sequenced material: blood, either unsorted or a sorted T cell fraction (not recorded which). The chain has TRBV27 and TRBJ2-5; TRBD2 is a possible D gene (6 bases). In DNA form, the CDR3 reads TGTGCCAGCAGTTTGGAGCGCGGGACGGTCGAGACCCAGTACTTC. It is translated as CASSLERGTVETQYF.